This entry is about one T cell receptor beta chain. Assay used: immunoSEQ multiplex PCR; TCRdb lists only in-frame clones, some missing. This table has 40,000 to 45,000 clones, around nine tenths appearing once. This sample is part of a study of T cell changes during pregnancy in multiple sclerosis. Germline V gene data show CDR1 as LGHNT and CDR2 as FRNRAP. Trimming left V 4 bases short and J 4 bases short, with 10 bases between. The CDR3 contains 13 residues. The receptor was derived from a female donor with multiple sclerosis, enrolled in a pregnancy study. Sequences were derived from CD4+ T cells from peripheral blood mononuclear cells, sampled after pregnancy. The chain joins TRBV12-5 to TRBJ2-5; D might be TRBD1 (5 bases). The CDR3: CASGSSGLETQYF. The CDR3 DNA sequence: TGTGCTAGTGGTTCTTCAGGGCTAGAGACCCAGTACTTC.